The present T cell receptor (beta chain) was sequenced within a study of T cells expressing NK-cell markers. Study details: In sorted CD3+CD56+NKG2C+, CD3+CD56+NKG2C- and CD3+CD56-NKG2C+ T cells, TCR beta repertoires were obtained. The study, taken as a whole, reports: It remained uncertain whether the expanded NKG2C+ T cell clones were specific for HCMV antigens.

cDNA encoding TCR beta was synthesized via 5'RACE template switching incorporating UMIs. TCRdb derives one entry per CDR3 protein from the 5' RACE reads, leaving out DNA. With 500,000 to 600,000 distinct CDR3 sequences in the sample, the ten largest clones hold around 3.3%. The CDR3 contains 16 residues. Germline CDR1 MRHNA, CDR2 SNTAGT. Notes on this clonotype: Its specificity is not known.

Material: blood T cells: a sorted CD56 or NKG2C T cell subset, CD4+ or CD8+ T cells, or bulk PBMC T cells (not recorded which). The receptor comes from a man aged 18 to 35 in good health. The chain recombines TRBV6-4 with TRBJ2-3; TCRdb's D call, TRBD1, is unchecked because there is no DNA. The CDR3: CASSPLDRESTDTQYF.